Below are 21 T cell receptor beta chains sequenced from a single sample in a study of blood T cells in healthy people across ages. It was with a sample-barcoded 5' primer and a J-beta primer mix that a second PCR of roughly 7 to 12 cycles was run. Each CDR3 protein gets one entry after TCRdb re-called the 5' RACE reads with MiXCR. Seen here are fewer than 750,000 distinct CDR3 sequences, around half observed once, and the top ten hold approximately 23%. Sequences were obtained from blood. The receptor set was obtained from a man older than 75 in good health.

The V and J genes are TRBV5-1 and TRBJ2-5; 7 bases map to TRBD2. Germline trimming cut 0 bases from V and 5 bases from J; bases unmatched to any gene: 4. The CDR3 totals 14 residues. The germline V gene encodes CDR1 SGHRS and CDR2 YFSETQ. The CDR3 bases are TGCGCCAGCAGCTTGGTGGCTAGCGGTGAGACCCAGTACTTC. Its protein is CASSLVASGETQYF.

This chain joins TRBV24-1 and TRBJ1-5; 7 bases are shared with TRBD1. Germline lookup yields CDR1 KGHDR and CDR2 SFDVKD. This CDR3 has 16 amino acids. V shed 4 bases, J shed 1 base, and the junction held 6 bases outside the gene matches. The CDR3 spells CATSDRQGGSNQPQHF. In DNA, the CDR3 is TGTGCCACCAGTGACCGACAGGGAGGGAGCAATCAGCCCCAGCATTTT.

The sample holds many counts of this clonotype. CDR3 DNA sequence: TGTGCCAGCAGCACAACCGGGACAGGGAATTATGGCTACACCTTC. It codes for CASSTTGTGNYGYTF. The rearrangement uses TRBV6-6 and TRBJ1-2, with TRBD1 matching over 9 bases. Germline values: CDR1 MNHNY, CDR2 SVGAGI (reference sequence). The CDR3 has 15 residues. The J segment lost 5 bases and the V segment lost 6 bases, leaving 10 bases of the junction unmatched.

This clonotype has just a few counts. This clone may be a read error of a much larger clone one base away. The chain is built from TRBV6-5 and TRBJ2-7; D could derive from TRBD1 or TRBD2 (6 bases each). The CDR3 is 15 amino acids. Germline-derived CDR1 and CDR2 are MNHEY and SVGAGI. V was shortened by 0 bases and J by 2 bases, with 11 bases between the two germline ends. The CDR3 reads CASSYSGGQTYEQYF. CDR3 bases: TGTGCCAGCAGTTACTCGGGGGGCCAGACCTACGAGCAGTACTTC.

This clonotype appeared a few times. This sequence joins TRBV2 and TRBJ2-7; D is uncertain. Per the germline V gene, CDR1 is SNHLY and CDR2 is FYNNEI. The CDR3 is 13 residues long. V was shortened by 4 bases and J by 3 bases, with 10 bases between the two germline ends. This CDR3 reads CASSADGYYEQYF. The CDR3 DNA sequence: TGTGCCAGCAGTGCGGACGGATACTACGAGCAGTACTTC.

This clonotype has just a few counts. The rearrangement uses TRBV28 and TRBJ2-7, with TRBD1 matching 10 bases. CDR3 size: 13 residues. J gave up 5 bases and V 6 bases, and 4 bases lay outside the gene matches. The germline CDR1 and CDR2 sequences are MDHEN and SYDVKM. The CDR3 coding sequence is TGTGCCAGCAGGGGGACAGGGGACCACGAGCAGTACTTC. Protein product: CASRGTGDHEQYF. The variable domain in full, with the rest retrieved from reference TRBV28 and TRBJ2-7, is DVKVTQSSRYLVKRTGEKVFLECVQDMDHENMFWYRQDPGLGLRLIYFSYDVKMKEKGDIPEGYSVSREKKERFSLILESASTNQTSMYLCASRGTGDHEQYFGPGTRLTVT.

This clonotype has just a few counts. An end of the junction differs from the germline gene, which may be a read error. The chain recombines TRBV7-2 with TRBJ2-5, with 7 bases matching TRBD1. The germline V gene has CDR1 SGHTA and CDR2 FQGNSA. The CDR3 runs 15 residues. CDR3 amino acids: CAGSLMVGQSETQYF. CDR3 nucleotide sequence: TGTGCCGGCAGCTTAATGGTGGGACAGTCTGAGACCCAGTACTTC.

The chain joins TRBV6-2 or TRBV6-3 to TRBJ2-3; TRBD2 is a possible D gene (5 bases). Germline V gene data show CDR1 as MNHEY and CDR2 as SVGEGT. V lost 5 bases and J lost 5, with 17 bases in between. This CDR3 spans 15 amino acids. The CDR3, as DNA: TGTGCCAGCAGTCGCCGGGGTTTCCAGGTAGATACGCAGTATTTT. It codes for CASSRRGFQVDTQYF.

This chain connects TRBV20-1 to TRBJ1-6; D perhaps matches TRBD1 (6 bases). Germline V gives CDR1 DFQATT, CDR2 SNEGSKA (reference sequence). Trimming took 0 bases from V and 12 from J, leaving 18 bases between them. The CDR3 length is 15 residues. This CDR3 is CSARDIQGSKGPLHF. DNA of the CDR3: TGCAGTGCTAGAGATATACAGGGATCCAAGGGACCCCTCCACTTT.

This chain joins TRBV7-2 and TRBJ2-7, with 12 positions matching TRBD2. The CDR3 has 19 amino acids. Germline V CDR1 and CDR2: SGHTA, FQGNSA. With V trimmed by 2 bases and J by 2 bases, 13 bases remained unmatched. CDR3 amino acids: CASSLSASGGASRTYEQYF. Here the CDR3 DNA reads TGTGCCAGCAGCTTATCGGCTAGCGGGGGGGCCTCGAGGACCTACGAGCAGTACTTC.

V usage is TRBV7-2 and J usage is TRBJ2-7; 7 positions agree with TRBD1. Germline CDR1 is SGHTA and CDR2 is FQGNSA. Germline trimming cut 4 bases from V and 3 bases from J; bases unmatched to any gene: 3. CDR3 length: 13 amino acids. This CDR3 reads CASSWTGDYEQYF. The CDR3 DNA sequence: TGTGCCAGCAGCTGGACAGGAGACTACGAGCAGTACTTC.

Only a few counts were recorded for this clonotype. The V gene is TRBV7-9, the J gene TRBJ2-3; D call uncertain. The length of the CDR3 is 16 residues. The V gene lost 4 bases and the J gene lost 0 bases, with 14 bases spanning the gap. Germline loops: CDR1 SEHNR, CDR2 FQNEAQ (reference sequence). CDR3 nucleotide sequence: TGTGCCAGCAGCTCAGCCCGCCGGACGAGCACAGATACGCAGTATTTT. Protein: CASSSARRTSTDTQYF.

This chain uses TRBV6-5 with TRBJ1-5, with D unclear. Deletions cut 6 bases from V and 0 bases from J, with 12 bases between. The CDR3 runs 15 residues. Germline CDR1 reads MNHEY; CDR2 reads SVGAGI. CDR3 region: CASSPGARSNQPQHF. Written as DNA, the CDR3 is TGTGCCAGCAGCCCCGGAGCACGTAGCAATCAGCCCCAGCATTTT.

V usage is TRBV5-5 and J usage is TRBJ2-5; tentative D call: TRBD2 (6 bases). Germline loops: CDR1 SGHKS, CDR2 YYEKEE (reference sequence). V gave up 4 bases and J gave up 4 bases, with 14 bases separating them. The CDR3 is made up of 14 amino acids. The CDR3 sequence is CASSLGLLLETQYF. Written as DNA, the CDR3 is TGTGCCAGCAGCCTGGGACTGCTGTTAGAGACCCAGTACTTC.

The chain uses TRBV27 and TRBJ1-4; D might be TRBD1 (6 bases). This CDR3 region has 15 residues. Germline CDR1 MNHEY, CDR2 SMNVEV (reference sequence). Trimming took off 5 bases at V and 8 bases at J, with 18 bases between the two ends. The CDR3 DNA is TGTGCCAGCAGTCCGTCCGAGGGGGGACGAGAAAAACTGTTTTTT. It translates to CASSPSEGGREKLFF. Together with reference TRBV27 and TRBJ1-4, the CDR3 gives the full variable domain: EAQVTQNPRYLITVTGKKLTVTCSQNMNHEYMSWYRQDPGLGLRQIYYSMNVEVTDKGDVPEGYKVSRKEKRNFPLILESPSPNQTSLYFCASSPSEGGREKLFFGSGTQLSVL.

Comment on this clonotype: This may arise from a read error, as a much more abundant clone is one base away. This chain joins TRBV6-5 and TRBJ2-5; weak D call: TRBD2 (5 bases). V was clipped by 0 bases and J by 0 bases, with 20 bases between them. The CDR3 totals 19 residues. The germline V gene has CDR1 MNHEY and CDR2 SVGAGI. The CDR3 DNA sequence: TGTGCCAGCAGTTACTCGAGCGGCAGAATGATGGGGTACCAAGAGACCCAGTACTTC. Its protein product is CASSYSSGRMMGYQETQYF.

The V gene is TRBV16, the J gene TRBJ2-7; tentatively, D is TRBD2 (6 bases). Germline assignment: CDR1 KGHSY and CDR2 FQNENV. Trimming removed 7 bases at V and 5 bases at J, with 18 bases between. The CDR3 runs to 14 residues. The CDR3 reads CASNRGGVKNEQYF. The CDR3 coding sequence is TGTGCCAGCAATAGAGGCGGGGTGAAAAACGAGCAGTACTTC. Supplemented by reference TRBV16 and TRBJ2-7, the full variable domain reads GEEVAQTPKHLVRGEGQKAKLYCAPIKGHSYVFWYQQVLKNEFKFLISFQNENVFDETGMPKERFSAKCLPNSPCSLEIQATKLEDSAVYFCASNRGGVKNEQYFGPGTRLTVT.

The rearrangement links TRBV7-9 to TRBJ2-7, with D possibly being TRBD1 (6 bases). The CDR3 covers 15 residues. Trimming cost V 5 bases and J 2 bases, with 16 bases left between them. Germline V gene lookup returns CDR1 SEHNR and CDR2 FQNEAQ (reference sequence). The DNA for the CDR3 is TGTGCCAGCAGCCCGACGGCCAGGGGAGCCTACGAGCAGTACTTC. Its translation is CASSPTARGAYEQYF.

The CDR3, as DNA: TGCGCCAGCAGCTTGGCCACAGGGGGAGTAGCAGATACGCAGTATTTT. Its translation: CASSLATGGVADTQYF. V and J are TRBV5-1 and TRBJ2-3, with 8 bases matching TRBD1. V lost 0 bases, J lost 4 bases, and 7 bases stayed unmatched. CDR3 length: 16 amino acids. CDR1 and CDR2 (germline): SGHRS, YFSETQ. Based on the CDR3 plus reference TRBV5-1 and TRBJ2-3, the full variable domain is KAGVTQTPRYLIKTRGQQVTLSCSPISGHRSVSWYQQTPGQGLQFLFEYFSETQRNKGNFPGRFSGRQFSNSRSEMNVSTLELGDSALYLCASSLATGGVADTQYFGPGTRLTVL.

The chain has TRBV7-2 and TRBJ1-6; no clear D. The CDR3 has 14 residues. V lost 7 bases and J lost 7, with 14 bases in between. The germline CDR1 and CDR2 sequences are SGHTA and FQGNSA. The CDR3 here is CASKLEGINSPLHF. CDR3 sequence (DNA): TGTGCCAGCAAACTGGAGGGAATCAATTCACCCCTCCACTTT.

A remark on this clonotype: One base away lies a much larger clone, so this may be a sequencing read error. The chain combines TRBV7-2 with TRBJ2-3; TRBD2 might be the D (5 bases). In germline, CDR1 is SGHTA, CDR2 FQGNSA. CDR3 length: 15 residues. The CDR3 reads CANSPPSSSTDTQYF. CDR3 nucleotide sequence: TGTGCCAACAGCCCTCCTAGCTCGTCCACAGATACGCAGTATTTT.